A single sample is the source of the 8 T cell receptor beta chains below, sequenced in a study of post-analysis software for immune sequencing data. Study-wide results and limits: About five TRBV segments were more frequent in patients than controls; TRBV5-6, TRBV5-1 and TRBV20-1 belonged to this group.

These receptors are not linked to any known antigen. TCR beta cDNA libraries had unique molecular identifiers. TCRdb re-analysed the PCR reads in MiXCR, keeping a single row per CDR3 protein. The sample lists fewer than 900,000 distinct CDR3 sequences; 35% to 55% were seen once. Sequenced input: blood. The receptors were gathered from a girl aged 5 to 17 with multiple sclerosis.

For the CDR3, the DNA is TGTGCCAGCGGGCCCGGACTAGCGGCCACTCATACCTACAATGAGCAGTTCTTC. It codes for CASGPGLAATHTYNEQFF. The chain uses TRBV11-3 and TRBJ2-1; the match to TRBD2 covers 10 bases. This CDR3 is 18 amino acids long. V gave up 8 bases and J gave up 2 bases; unmatched junction bases: 15. The germline CDR1 and CDR2 sequences are SGHNT and YENEEA.

The V and J genes are TRBV27 and TRBJ2-1; TRBD1 is a possible D gene (5 bases). Trimming removed 4 bases at V and 8 bases at J, with 15 bases between. The CDR3 totals 14 residues. The germline CDR1 and CDR2 sequences are MNHEY and SMNVEV (reference sequence). CDR3 nucleotide sequence: TGTGCCAGCAGTTCCATCAATAGGGGCCATGAGCAGTTCTTC. Its translation is CASSSINRGHEQFF.

This clonotype was seen only a few times. The rearrangement links TRBV11-3 to TRBJ2-4; D may be TRBD1 or TRBD2 (5 bases each). Germline CDR1 is SGHNT and CDR2 is YENEEA. Trimming cost V 5 bases and J 0 bases, with 17 bases left between them. The CDR3 length is 17 residues. CDR3 residues: CASSQNSGPLAKNIQYF. The DNA of the CDR3 is TGTGCCAGCAGCCAAAACTCGGGGCCCTTAGCCAAAAACATTCAGTACTTC. The full variable domain, completed using reference TRBV11-3 and TRBJ2-4, is EAGVVQSPRYKIIEKKQPVAFWCNPISGHNTLYWYLQNLGQGPELLIRYENEEAVDDSQLPKDRFSAERLKGVDSTLKIQPAELGDSAVYLCASSQNSGPLAKNIQYFGAGTRLSVL.

The chain has TRBV29-1 and TRBJ1-2, with TRBD1 as a possible D gene (5 bases). CDR1 is SQVTM and CDR2 is ANQGSEA in the germline V gene. Trimming took 0 bases from V and 3 from J, leaving 11 bases between them. The CDR3 has 14 residues. CDR3 DNA sequence: TGCAGCGTTGAAGATCCAGACAGTTACTATGGCTACACCTTC. This gives the protein CSVEDPDSYYGYTF. Together with reference TRBV29-1 and TRBJ1-2, the CDR3 gives the full variable domain: SAVISQKPSRDICQRGTSLTIQCQVDSQVTMMFWYRQQPGQSLTLIATANQGSEATYESGFVIDKFPISRPNLTFSTLTVSNMSPEDSSIYLCSVEDPDSYYGYTFGSGTRLTVV.

V and J are TRBV7-8 and TRBJ2-1; 7 bases agree with TRBD2. Per the germline V gene, CDR1 is SGHVS and CDR2 is FQNEAQ. The length of the CDR3 is 17 residues. V shed 3 bases and J 5 bases; nucleotides not matched to a gene: 13. The CDR3 sequence: CASSFYVRASGHNEQFF. The CDR3 DNA reads as TGTGCCAGCAGCTTTTACGTTCGGGCTAGCGGACACAATGAGCAGTTCTTC. Looking up the rest from reference TRBV7-8 and TRBJ2-1 gives the full variable domain: GAGVSQSPRYKVAKRGQDVALRCDPISGHVSLFWYQQALGQGPEFLTYFQNEAQLDKSGLPSDRFFAERPEGSVSTLKIQRTQQEDSAVYLCASSFYVRASGHNEQFFGPGTRLTVL.

V gene TRBV28 combines with J gene TRBJ2-5, with D unresolved. The J call is uncertain, as TRBJ2-7 better fits the DNA end. The CDR3 covers 14 residues. The germline gives CDR1 MDHEN, CDR2 SYDVKM. In DNA form, the CDR3 reads TGTGCCAGCAGTTTCAAGGGCCTCCCCTACGAGCAGTACTTC. This translates into CASSFKGLPYEQYF.

J is TRBJ1-2 and V is TRBV12-3 or TRBV12-4; D possibly corresponds to TRBD1 (5 bases). V was clipped by 3 bases and J by 6 bases, with 8 bases between them. CDR3 length equals 12 residues. Here the CDR3 DNA reads TGTGCCAGCAGTTTCCGGGGACATGGCTACACCTTC. Protein sequence: CASSFRGHGYTF.

The V call is TRBV29-1, the J call TRBJ1-2, with D hard to call. Germline assignment: CDR1 SQVTM and CDR2 ANQGSEA. There are 13 residues in the CDR3. V was trimmed by 6 bases and J by 2 bases, leaving 13 bases between them. The CDR3 here is CSVLLATNYGYTF. The CDR3 nucleotides read TGCAGCGTGCTGCTGGCCACCAACTATGGCTACACCTTC.